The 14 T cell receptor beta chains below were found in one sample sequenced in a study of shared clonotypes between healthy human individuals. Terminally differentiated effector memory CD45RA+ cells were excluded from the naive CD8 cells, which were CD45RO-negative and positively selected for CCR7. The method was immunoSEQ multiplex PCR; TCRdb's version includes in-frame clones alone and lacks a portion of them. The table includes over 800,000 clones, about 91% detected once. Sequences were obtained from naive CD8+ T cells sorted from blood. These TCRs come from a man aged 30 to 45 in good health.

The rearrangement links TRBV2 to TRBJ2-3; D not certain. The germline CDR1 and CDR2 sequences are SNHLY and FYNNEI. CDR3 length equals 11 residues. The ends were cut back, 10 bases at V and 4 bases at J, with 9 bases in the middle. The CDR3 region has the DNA TGTGCCACCCGGTGGGCAGATACGCAGTATTTT. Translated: CATRWADTQYF.

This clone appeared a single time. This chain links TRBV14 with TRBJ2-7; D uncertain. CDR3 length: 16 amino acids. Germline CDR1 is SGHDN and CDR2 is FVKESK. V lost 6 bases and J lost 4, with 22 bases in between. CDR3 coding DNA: TGTGCCAGCAGTCCTATTGGCGACGGCGGCTCTTACGAGCAGTACTTC. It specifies CASSPIGDGGSYEQYF.

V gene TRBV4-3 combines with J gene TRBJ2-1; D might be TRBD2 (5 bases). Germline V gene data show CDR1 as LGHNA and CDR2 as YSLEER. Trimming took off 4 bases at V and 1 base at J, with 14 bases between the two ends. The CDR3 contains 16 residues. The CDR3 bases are TGCGCCAGCAGCCGAGTGGACTCCGAATCCTACAATGAGCAGTTCTTC. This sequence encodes CASSRVDSESYNEQFF.

The CDR3 protein is CASSLISFEDGYTF. DNA of the CDR3: TGTGCCAGCAGCCTTATTAGTTTCGAAGATGGCTACACCTTC. J is TRBJ1-2 and V is TRBV11-2; no definite D call. This CDR3 region has 14 residues. From germline, CDR1 is SGHAT and CDR2 FQNNGV. V lost 5 bases and J 6 bases, leaving 16 bases between the germline ends.

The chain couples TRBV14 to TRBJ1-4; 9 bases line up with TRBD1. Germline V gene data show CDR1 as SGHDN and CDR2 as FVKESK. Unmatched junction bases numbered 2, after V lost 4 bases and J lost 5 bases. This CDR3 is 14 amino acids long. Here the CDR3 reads CASSLGQGNEKLFF. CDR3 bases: TGTGCCAGCAGCCTGGGACAGGGAAATGAAAAACTGTTTTTT.

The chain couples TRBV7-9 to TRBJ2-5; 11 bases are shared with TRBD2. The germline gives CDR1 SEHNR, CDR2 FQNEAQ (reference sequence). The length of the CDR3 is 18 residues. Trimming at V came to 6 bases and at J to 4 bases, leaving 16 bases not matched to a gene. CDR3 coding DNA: TGTGCCAGCAGTTTTACCGCGACTAGCGGGAACCCACGAGAGACCCAGTACTTC. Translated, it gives CASSFTATSGNPRETQYF.

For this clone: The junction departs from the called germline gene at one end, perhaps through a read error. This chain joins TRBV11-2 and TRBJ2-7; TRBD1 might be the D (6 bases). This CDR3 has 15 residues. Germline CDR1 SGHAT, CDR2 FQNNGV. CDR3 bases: TGTGCCGGCAGCTACACTTTAGGGGGTAAATACGAGCAGTACTTC. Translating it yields CAGSYTLGGKYEQYF.

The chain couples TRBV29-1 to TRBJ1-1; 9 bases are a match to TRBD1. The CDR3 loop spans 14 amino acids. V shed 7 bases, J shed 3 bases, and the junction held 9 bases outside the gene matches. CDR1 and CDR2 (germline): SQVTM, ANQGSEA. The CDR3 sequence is CSGGQGPGDTEAFF. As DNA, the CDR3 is TGCAGCGGGGGACAGGGACCCGGGGACACTGAAGCTTTCTTT.

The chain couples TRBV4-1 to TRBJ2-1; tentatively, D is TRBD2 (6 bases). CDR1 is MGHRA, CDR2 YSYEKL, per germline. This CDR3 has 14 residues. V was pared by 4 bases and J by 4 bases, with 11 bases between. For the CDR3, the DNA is TGCGCCAGCAGCCCAGGCGGGGCGTACAATGAGCAGTTCTTC. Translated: CASSPGGAYNEQFF.

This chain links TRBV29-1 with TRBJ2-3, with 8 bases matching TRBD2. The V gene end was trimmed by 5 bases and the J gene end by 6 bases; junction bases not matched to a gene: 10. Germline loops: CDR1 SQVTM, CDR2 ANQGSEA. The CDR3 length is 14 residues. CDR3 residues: CSVLSGRVFDTQYF. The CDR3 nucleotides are TGCAGCGTTTTGAGCGGGAGAGTTTTTGATACGCAGTATTTT.

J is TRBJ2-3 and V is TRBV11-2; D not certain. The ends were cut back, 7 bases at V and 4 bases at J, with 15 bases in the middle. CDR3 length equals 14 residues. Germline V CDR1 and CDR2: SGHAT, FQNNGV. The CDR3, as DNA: TGTGCCAGCACCTATAGAAGTCGGTCAGATACGCAGTATTTT. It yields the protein CASTYRSRSDTQYF.

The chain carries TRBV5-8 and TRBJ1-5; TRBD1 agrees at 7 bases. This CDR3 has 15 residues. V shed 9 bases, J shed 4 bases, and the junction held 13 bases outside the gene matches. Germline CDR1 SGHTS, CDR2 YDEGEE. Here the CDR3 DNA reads TGTGCCACCGGTCAAGGGGGCTCGAAGAATCAGCCCCAGCATTTT. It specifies CATGQGGSKNQPQHF.

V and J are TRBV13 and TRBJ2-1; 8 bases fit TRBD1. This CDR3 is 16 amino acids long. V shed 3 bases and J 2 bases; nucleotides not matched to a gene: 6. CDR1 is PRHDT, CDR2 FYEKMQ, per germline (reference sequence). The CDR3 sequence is CASSFFGQGPYNEQFF. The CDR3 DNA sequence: TGTGCCAGCAGCTTCTTTGGACAGGGCCCCTACAATGAGCAGTTCTTC.

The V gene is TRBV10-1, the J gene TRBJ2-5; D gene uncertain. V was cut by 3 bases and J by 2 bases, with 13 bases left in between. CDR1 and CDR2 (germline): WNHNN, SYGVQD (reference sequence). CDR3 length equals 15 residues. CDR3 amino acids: CASSDGQSRQETQYF. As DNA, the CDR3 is TGCGCCAGCAGTGACGGGCAGTCGAGACAAGAGACCCAGTACTTC.